These 25 T cell receptor beta chains were all obtained from the same sample, sequenced in a study of cytomegalovirus exposure and HLA in healthy donors. PCR employed 60 Vbeta and 13 Jbeta primers. Libraries were prepared by immunoSEQ multiplex PCR; TCRdb keeps only in-frame clonotypes and omits some of them. The sample has some 140,000 clones, over 65% seen once. Sequencing was carried out using PBMCs. The receptors come from a woman aged 40-49 years in good health and CMV-seronegative.

This clone came up a few times. This chain links TRBV28 with TRBJ1-1; D not certain. Germline CDR1 MDHEN, CDR2 SYDVKM. V lost 5 bases to trimming and J lost 10 bases, with 14 bases between them. CDR3 length: 12 amino acids. The CDR3 reads CASSAPGLRAFF. The CDR3 DNA reads as TGTGCCAGCAGTGCTCCAGGACTGAGAGCTTTCTTT.

This clone was found a few times. The chain joins TRBV5-1 to TRBJ1-2, with 7 bases lining up with TRBD1. This CDR3 is 16 amino acids long. Germline V lookup: CDR1 SGHRS, CDR2 YFSETQ. With 4 bases clipped from V and 0 bases from J, the junction kept 9 bases outside the gene matches. The CDR3 loop is CASSARQGKANYGYTF. CDR3 DNA: TGCGCCAGCAGCGCGCGACAGGGAAAAGCTAACTATGGCTACACCTTC.

The chain uses TRBV7-9 and TRBJ2-7, with D tentatively TRBD2 (6 bases). There are 15 residues in the CDR3. Germline-derived CDR1 and CDR2 are SEHNR and FQNEAQ (reference sequence). Trimming took 5 bases from V and 3 from J, leaving 17 bases between them. The CDR3 DNA is TGTGCCAGCAGCAAACCCCGGGACTCACTCTACGAGCAGTACTTC. Its translation is CASSKPRDSLYEQYF.

The chain recombines TRBV5-1 with TRBJ1-2; 8 bases map to TRBD1. V gave up 5 bases and J gave up 5 bases; unmatched junction bases: 11. The CDR3 extends over 15 amino acids. Germline CDR1 and CDR2: SGHRS and YFSETQ. CDR3: CASRPDTGGEYGYTF. In DNA, the CDR3 is TGCGCCAGCAGACCAGATACAGGGGGAGAGTATGGCTACACCTTC.

This chain uses TRBV6-5 with TRBJ2-7; 8 bases agree with TRBD2. V was pared by 4 bases and J by 3 bases, with 8 bases of the junction left unmatched. The CDR3 totals 15 residues. The germline V gene encodes CDR1 MNHEY and CDR2 SVGAGI. The chain's CDR3 is CASSLTSAGIYEQYF. CDR3 bases: TGTGCCAGCAGTTTGACTAGCGCTGGAATCTACGAGCAGTACTTC.

The J gene is TRBJ2-2, the V gene TRBV2; D gene unclear. The CDR3 totals 13 residues. Trimming shortened V by 6 bases and J by 5 bases, and 10 bases separated the two germline ends. The V gene's germline CDR1 is SNHLY and CDR2 FYNNEI. The CDR3 is CASRPQLTGELFF. The CDR3 coding sequence is TGTGCCAGCAGGCCACAGCTTACCGGGGAGCTGTTTTTT.

This clone was counted between two and nine times. V usage is TRBV5-4 and J usage is TRBJ2-1; 7 positions match TRBD2. Germline V gene sequence: CDR1 SGHNT, CDR2 YYREEE (reference sequence). Trimming at V came to 0 bases and at J to 3 bases, leaving 3 bases not matched to a gene. The CDR3 consists of 15 residues. CDR3 DNA sequence: TGTGCCAGCAGCTTGGGCGGGGGTATCTACAATGAGCAGTTCTTC. Translating gives CASSLGGGIYNEQFF.

V gene TRBV30 combines with J gene TRBJ2-3; no reliable D call. Germline values: CDR1 GTSNPN, CDR2 SVGIG (reference sequence). The CDR3 consists of 11 residues. V was cut by 5 bases and J by 0 bases, with 3 bases left in between. This CDR3 reads CAWSSTDTQYF. Written as DNA, the CDR3 is TGTGCCTGGTCTAGCACAGATACGCAGTATTTT.

This clone was observed a handful of times. The V call is TRBV2, the J call TRBJ1-5, with D perhaps matching TRBD1 (6 bases). V shed 5 bases and J shed 5 bases, with 13 bases lying between them. The CDR3 has 14 residues. Per germline, CDR1 SNHLY and CDR2 FYNNEI. DNA for the CDR3: TGTGCCAGCAGTCCTCAGGGGAGGGATCAGCCCCAGCATTTT. Its protein is CASSPQGRDQPQHF.

The chain couples TRBV28 to TRBJ1-4, with TRBD1 identical over 8 bases. CDR3 size: 15 residues. From germline, CDR1 is MDHEN and CDR2 SYDVKM. After removal of 7 bases from V and 7 bases from J, the junction contained 11 bases not matched to a gene. DNA of the CDR3: TGTGCCAGCATAAAGCAGGGGGCGCGGTCTGAAAAACTGTTTTTT. This gives the protein CASIKQGARSEKLFF.

The chain links TRBV19 to TRBJ1-1, with 9 bases matching TRBD1. The CDR3 contains 13 residues. J was trimmed by 10 bases and V by 4 bases; bases with no gene match: 7. Germline V gene lookup returns CDR1 LNHDA and CDR2 SQIVND (reference sequence). The DNA for the CDR3 is TGTGCCAGTAGTACCAGCGGGACAGGGTCAGCTTTCTTT. It codes for CASSTSGTGSAFF.

V and J are TRBV6-5 and TRBJ1-4; tentatively, D is TRBD1 (5 bases). Germline V CDR1 and CDR2: MNHEY, SVGAGI. V lost 8 bases and J lost 6, with 19 bases in between. CDR3 length: 15 residues. Here the CDR3 reads CASGTIGAGYEKLFF. DNA of the CDR3: TGTGCCAGCGGTACGATCGGGGCGGGGTATGAAAAACTGTTTTTT.

This clone has just a few counts. This chain links TRBV28 with TRBJ1-2, with D tentatively TRBD1 (6 bases). Trimming took off 1 base at V and 2 bases at J, with 8 bases between the two ends. The CDR3 is made up of 14 amino acids. Germline CDR1 MDHEN, CDR2 SYDVKM. CDR3: CASSLYQGNYGYTF. The DNA of the CDR3 is TGTGCCAGCAGTTTATATCAGGGGAACTATGGCTACACCTTC.

The chain joins TRBV21-1 to TRBJ1-1. TRBV21-1 has pseudogene status. The CDR3 spans 13 residues. The chain's CDR3 is CASSKEPGTEAFF. CDR3 bases: TGTGCCAGCAGCAAAGAGCCTGGCACTGAAGCTTTCTTT.

This clone came up a few times. This sequence joins TRBV7-9 and TRBJ2-7, with 7 bases identical to TRBD1. The germline CDR1 and CDR2 sequences are SEHNR and FQNEAQ (reference sequence). The CDR3 runs to 14 residues. The V segment lost 3 bases and the J segment 3 bases; nucleotides outside the gene matches: 5. CDR3 DNA: TGTGCCAGCAGCTTGAGGGGGCAGGGCTACGAGCAGTACTTC. It specifies CASSLRGQGYEQYF.

This chain connects TRBV7-9 to TRBJ2-1; tentatively, D is TRBD1 (5 bases). The CDR3 contains 12 residues. Germline loops: CDR1 SEHNR, CDR2 FQNEAQ (reference sequence). With 7 bases removed from V and 9 bases from J, the gap between germline ends came to 13 bases. CDR3 in amino acids: CASTAGRGEQFF. CDR3 DNA: TGTGCCAGCACCGCAGGAAGGGGTGAGCAGTTCTTC.

Remarks on this clone: The identical CDR3 is also encoded by other nucleotide sequences in the sample. V usage is TRBV7-9 and J usage is TRBJ1-1; D might be TRBD1 (6 bases). The CDR3 contains 17 residues. V was cut by 3 bases and J by 2 bases, with 19 bases left in between. The germline gives CDR1 SEHNR, CDR2 FQNEAQ (reference sequence). CDR3 sequence: CASSLGAGPPLNTEAFF. The CDR3 region has the DNA TGTGCCAGCAGCTTGGGGGCCGGGCCTCCTTTAAACACTGAAGCTTTCTTT.

The chain links TRBV6-1 to TRBJ1-4; D gene uncertain. Germline-derived CDR1 and CDR2 are MNHNS and SASEGT. The V and J ends lost 3 bases and 5 bases respectively, with 16 bases between them. This CDR3 has 16 amino acids. CDR3 in DNA: TGTGCCAGCAGTGACACTTCTACTCCTTTAAATGAAAAACTGTTTTTT. Protein: CASSDTSTPLNEKLFF.

The chain couples TRBV27 to TRBJ2-7; maybe TRBD2 (6 bases). The germline V gene has CDR1 MNHEY and CDR2 SMNVEV (reference sequence). V was clipped by 2 bases and J by 4 bases, with 12 bases between them. This CDR3 region has 14 residues. The CDR3 protein is CASSLSREEYEQYF. The CDR3 bases are TGTGCCAGCAGTTTAAGCAGGGAGGAGTACGAGCAGTACTTC.

V usage is TRBV19 and J usage is TRBJ2-7; D is ambiguous. This CDR3 is built from 15 residues. From germline, CDR1 is LNHDA and CDR2 SQIVND (reference sequence). Trimming took off 0 bases at V and 3 bases at J, with 12 bases between the two ends. The CDR3 bases are TGTGCCAGTAGTATAGATCTGGGCTCGAACTACGAGCAGTACTTC. It specifies CASSIDLGSNYEQYF.

CDR3: CASSSKTANTEAFF. CDR3 nucleotides: TGTGCCAGCAGCTCGAAGACAGCCAACACTGAAGCTTTCTTT. The rearrangement uses TRBV5-8 and TRBJ1-1, with D possibly matching TRBD1 (5 bases). Germline V gene lookup returns CDR1 SGHTS and CDR2 YDEGEE. Trimming pared 3 bases from V and 2 bases from J, leaving 11 bases between. The CDR3 length is 14 residues.

The V and J genes are TRBV6-5 and TRBJ2-3; D possibly corresponds to TRBD2 (6 bases). The CDR3 is made up of 16 amino acids. Trimming cost V 0 bases and J 2 bases, with 12 bases left between them. CDR1 and CDR2 (germline): MNHEY, SVGAGI. The CDR3 spells CASSYSTGVLTDTQYF. The CDR3 DNA reads TGTGCCAGCAGTTACTCTACGGGAGTACTCACAGATACGCAGTATTTT.

Details on this clone: The sample has other DNA sequences that encode this CDR3 too. The genes are TRBV5-1 and TRBJ1-1; 9 bases align to TRBD1. The V and J ends lost 4 bases and 4 bases, in that order; junction bases with no gene match: 2. The CDR3 loop spans 13 amino acids. The V gene's germline CDR1 is SGHRS and CDR2 YFSETQ. CDR3 DNA sequence: TGCGCCAGCAGCCCGGGACAGGGCACTGAAGCTTTCTTT. Translating gives CASSPGQGTEAFF.

The chain uses TRBV7-9 and TRBJ1-2, with D possibly being TRBD1 (5 bases). The CDR3 extends over 13 amino acids. The germline V gene has CDR1 SEHNR and CDR2 FQNEAQ (reference sequence). The ends were cut back, 5 bases at V and 8 bases at J, with 15 bases in the middle. CDR3 nucleotides: TGTGCCAGCAGCCCCCGACAGAGCAAGGGCTACACCTTC. The encoded protein is CASSPRQSKGYTF.

The rearrangement links TRBV5-8 to TRBJ2-2; TRBD1 matches 9 bases. Germline CDR1 is SGHTS and CDR2 is YDEGEE. J was trimmed by 6 bases and V by 4 bases; bases with no gene match: 7. This CDR3 comprises 15 residues. The CDR3 is CASSAGQGNAGELFF. In DNA form, the CDR3 reads TGTGCCAGCAGCGCGGGACAGGGAAATGCCGGGGAGCTGTTTTTT.